The entry that follows covers one TCR beta chain sequence. Repertoires were generated with immunoSEQ multiplex PCR, while TCRdb's copy carries only in-frame clones and drops some. The data hold 15,000 to 20,000 clones, with roughly 88% observed a single time. This record comes from a study of T cell changes during pregnancy in multiple sclerosis. This CDR3 is built from 17 residues. Trimming removed 0 bases from V and 1 base from J; junction bases left unmatched: 7. Germline-derived CDR1 and CDR2 are PRHDT and FYEKMQ (reference sequence). This clonotype was sampled from a female donor in good health, enrolled as a control in a pregnancy study. The chain uses TRBV13 and TRBJ2-3; TRBD2 aligns across 7 bases. The sample here was CD8+ T cells from peripheral blood mononuclear cells, taken after pregnancy. CDR3 nucleotides: TGTGCCAGCAGCTTAGGCGGGGAGGGCAGGGGCACAGATACGCAGTATTTT. Translated: CASSLGGEGRGTDTQYF.